The 32 T cell receptor beta chains below all came from one sample that was sequenced in a study of T cells in narcolepsy (dated by TCRdb to the late 2010s). Libraries came from the immunoSEQ multiplex PCR assay. Drawn from immuneACCESS, this table holds only the in-frame rearrangements with V and J called that TCRdb kept. Clones are partly lost; checked studies trace under half to an unresolved V gene and leave the rest unexplained. The sample yields about 30,000 clones; roughly 83% were counted once. Of the sample, under 1.2% falls within the top ten clones. Sequenced material: CD45RA- memory CD4+ T cells from PBMCs. In the paper's terms, the cell subset or site label means: memory T cells sorted ex vivo from peripheral blood. The source is a human donor with narcolepsy.

This clone appeared a few times. The chain joins TRBV7-9 to TRBJ2-1, with 8 bases aligning to TRBD2. From germline, CDR1 is SEHNR and CDR2 FQNEAQ (reference sequence). With 2 bases clipped from V and 6 bases from J, the junction kept 9 bases outside the gene matches. The CDR3 consists of 16 residues. CDR3 bases: TGTGCCAGCAGCTTACTTGGGGCGGGAGGCGGCAATGAGCAGTTCTTC. This codes for CASSLLGAGGGNEQFF.

The J gene is TRBJ2-1, the V gene TRBV27, with TRBD2 matching over 8 bases. CDR1 is MNHEY and CDR2 is SMNVEV in the germline V gene (reference sequence). V was pared by 5 bases and J by 10 bases, with 7 bases of the junction left unmatched. This CDR3 spans 13 amino acids. CDR3 sequence: CASSDRQREEQFF. The DNA for the CDR3 is TGTGCCAGCAGTGACCGGCAGCGGGAGGAGCAGTTCTTC.

The chain joins TRBV5-1 to TRBJ2-3, with TRBD2 identical over 13 bases. CDR1 and CDR2 (germline): SGHRS, YFSETQ. This CDR3 is 17 amino acids long. Trimming cost V 6 bases and J 2 bases; bases outside gene matches: 9. The CDR3 DNA follows: TGCGCCAGCACCCAACCGGGACTAGCGGGAAACACAGATACGCAGTATTTT. Amino acids: CASTQPGLAGNTDTQYF.

V and J are TRBV27 and TRBJ2-2; the D is unclear. Germline loops: CDR1 MNHEY, CDR2 SMNVEV (reference sequence). The CDR3 extends over 14 amino acids. The V end was cut by 4 bases, the J end by 7 bases, with 13 bases between. The CDR3 DNA reads TGTGCCAGCAGTTCCCCGCCCTTCGGCGGGGAGCTGTTTTTT. It yields the protein CASSSPPFGGELFF.

This clone is deemed medium-sized (0.01 to 0.1%). This chain uses TRBV6-6 with TRBJ1-1; weak D call: TRBD1 (5 bases). Trimming pared 2 bases from V and 2 bases from J, leaving 12 bases between. CDR3 length: 15 amino acids. CDR1 is MNHNY, CDR2 SVGAGI, per germline (reference sequence). This CDR3 reads CASSYPTQGNTEAFF. CDR3 bases: TGTGCCAGCAGTTACCCAACCCAGGGTAACACTGAAGCTTTCTTT.

CDR3 sequence: CASGPLSSPLHF. As DNA, the CDR3 is TGTGCCAGTGGGCCCCTAAGTTCACCCCTCCACTTT. This chain joins TRBV2 and TRBJ1-6; D uncertain. V dropped 9 bases and J dropped 9 bases, with 12 bases sitting between them. Germline V CDR1 and CDR2: SNHLY, FYNNEI. The CDR3 runs 12 residues.

For the CDR3, the DNA is TGTGCCAGCAGTTATGGACAGGGGACGTACGAGCAGTACTTC. Translating gives CASSYGQGTYEQYF. This rearrangement joins TRBV27 to TRBJ2-7; 9 nucleotides match TRBD1. V dropped 4 bases and J dropped 4; count of bases not matched to a gene: 5. The CDR3 length is 14 residues. Germline V gene sequence: CDR1 MNHEY, CDR2 SMNVEV (reference sequence).

A word on this clone: Additional DNA sequences in this sample encode the identical CDR3. This sequence joins TRBV9 and TRBJ1-5; D is undetermined. Germline V CDR1 and CDR2: SGDLS, YYNGEE. V was clipped by 0 bases and J by 0 bases, with 4 bases between them. CDR3 size: 14 residues. The DNA of the CDR3 is TGTGCCAGCAGCGTAGACGGTAGCAATCAGCCCCAGCATTTT. Amino acids: CASSVDGSNQPQHF.

The V call is TRBV29-1, the J call TRBJ2-5; no definite D call. There are 12 residues in the CDR3. Germline CDR1 and CDR2: SQVTM and ANQGSEA. V was cut by 6 bases and J by 5 bases, with 13 bases left in between. The DNA for the CDR3 is TGCAGCGTAGTTGTAATCTCGGAGACCCAGTACTTC. It codes for CSVVVISETQYF.

This clone was detected once. V usage is TRBV18 and J usage is TRBJ2-3; TRBD1 aligns across 12 bases. The germline CDR1 and CDR2 sequences are KGHSH and LQKENI. With 4 bases clipped from V and 1 base from J, the junction kept 6 bases outside the gene matches. The CDR3 sequence is 17 residues long. The CDR3 region has the DNA TGTGCCAGCTCACTCGGGACAGGGGGCAGCGGCACAGATACGCAGTATTTT. Encoded protein: CASSLGTGGSGTDTQYF.

This chain joins TRBV6-1 and TRBJ2-3, with 11 bases aligning to TRBD2. The germline CDR1 and CDR2 sequences are MNHNS and SASEGT. CDR3 length: 14 amino acids. The V segment lost 6 bases and the J segment 5 bases; nucleotides outside the gene matches: 4. CDR3 DNA: TGTGCCAGCAGAACTAGCGGGAGTCTAGATACGCAGTATTTT. Its translation: CASRTSGSLDTQYF.

Worth noting for this clone: This CDR3 is also generated by other DNA sequences in the sample. The CDR3 DNA reads TGTGCCTGGACTTGGGGGTACGAGCAGTACTTC. Translated: CAWTWGYEQYF. V usage is TRBV30 and J usage is TRBJ2-7; D may correspond to TRBD1 or TRBD2 (5 bases each). The CDR3 covers 11 residues. Deletions cut 4 bases from V and 4 bases from J, with 8 bases between. The germline V gene encodes CDR1 GTSNPN and CDR2 SVGIG (reference sequence).

The rearrangement joins TRBV27 to TRBJ2-3, with 10 nucleotides matching TRBD1. With V trimmed by 3 bases and J by 8 bases, 8 bases remained unmatched. The CDR3 totals 15 residues. Germline CDR1 reads MNHEY; CDR2 reads SMNVEV (reference sequence). The CDR3 region is CASSFSSDRGGTQYF. In DNA form, the CDR3 reads TGTGCCAGCAGTTTCTCCTCGGACAGGGGGGGTACGCAGTATTTT.

The chain employs TRBV11-1 and TRBJ2-1, with no clear D. The CDR3 length is 10 residues. Germline CDR1 is SGHAT and CDR2 is FQDESV (reference sequence). The germline V and J ends were trimmed by 8 bases and 6 bases, with 5 bases remaining between them. The chain's CDR3 is CASGFNEQFF. The CDR3 DNA is TGTGCCAGCGGATTCAATGAGCAGTTCTTC.

The chain joins TRBV30 to TRBJ1-2; D is possibly TRBD1 (5 bases). V lost 2 bases to trimming and J lost 3 bases, with 7 bases between them. Germline-derived CDR1 and CDR2 are GTSNPN and SVGIG (reference sequence). The CDR3 extends over 12 amino acids. CDR3 region: CAWSKGHYGYTF. CDR3 nucleotide sequence: TGTGCCTGGAGTAAGGGGCACTATGGCTACACCTTC. The variable domain in full, with the rest retrieved from reference TRBV30 and TRBJ1-2, is SQTIHQWPATLVQPVGSPLSLECTVEGTSNPNLYWYRQAAGRGLQLLFYSVGIGQISSEVPQNLSASRPQDRQFILSSKKLLLSDSGFYLCAWSKGHYGYTFGSGTRLTVV.

This clone was seen once. The chain recombines TRBV28 with TRBJ2-1; the match to TRBD2 covers 12 bases. This CDR3 is 16 amino acids long. CDR1 MDHEN and CDR2 SYDVKM come from the germline V gene. Trimming at V came to 5 bases and at J to 5 bases, leaving 7 bases not matched to a gene. This CDR3 is CASSPPGLAGNNEQFF. The CDR3 DNA reads TGTGCCAGCAGTCCTCCGGGACTAGCGGGTAACAATGAGCAGTTCTTC.

This chain joins TRBV6-1 and TRBJ1-3; D is unclear. CDR3 length equals 15 residues. Germline V gives CDR1 MNHNS, CDR2 SASEGT. The ends were cut back, 5 bases at V and 0 bases at J, with 11 bases in the middle. The CDR3 bases are TGTGCCAGCAGTCTTCAGCAAACCTCTGGAAACACCATATATTTT. This gives the protein CASSLQQTSGNTIYF.

This CDR3 is CASSHATTGSLASGANVLTF. DNA for the CDR3: TGTGCCAGCAGCCATGCCACGACAGGGTCCCTCGCATCTGGGGCCAACGTCCTGACTTTC. The J gene is TRBJ2-6, the V gene TRBV4-2; 7 bases line up with TRBD1. This CDR3 is 20 amino acids long. The V gene's germline CDR1 is LGHNA and CDR2 YNFKEQ. V lost 3 bases and J lost 1; bases outside the gene matches: 15.

The V call is TRBV14, the J call TRBJ1-2; D ambiguous. This CDR3 is built from 14 residues. Trimming cost V 4 bases and J 8 bases, with 17 bases left between them. Germline lookup yields CDR1 SGHDN and CDR2 FVKESK. The CDR3: CASSPHLLGMGYTF. The DNA for the CDR3 is TGTGCCAGCAGCCCCCATTTGTTGGGGATGGGCTACACCTTC. The full variable domain, rest sourced from reference TRBV14 and TRBJ1-2, is EAGVTQFPSHSVIEKGQTVTLRCDPISGHDNLYWYRRVMGKEIKFLLHFVKESKQDESGMPNNRFLAERTGGTYSTLKVQPAELEDSGVYFCASSPHLLGMGYTFGSGTRLTVV.

The sample holds one count of this clone. V and J are TRBV7-2 and TRBJ2-1; 9 nucleotides agree with TRBD1. The CDR3 extends over 15 amino acids. The junction had 4 bases not matched to a gene; V was cut back by 3 bases and J by 4 bases. From germline, CDR1 is SGHTA and CDR2 FQGNSA. The CDR3 here is CASSLGTGWYNEQFF. DNA of the CDR3: TGTGCCAGCAGCTTGGGGACAGGGTGGTACAATGAGCAGTTCTTC. Full variable domain (missing parts from reference TRBV7-2 and TRBJ2-1): GAGVSQSPSNKVTEKGKDVELRCDPISGHTALYWYRQSLGQGLEFLIYFQGNSAPDKSGLPSDRFSAERTGGSVSTLTIQRTQQEDSAVYLCASSLGTGWYNEQFFGPGTRLTVL.

The rearrangement uses TRBV4-3 and TRBJ2-7, with D possibly being TRBD1 (6 bases). The V and J ends lost 0 bases and 6 bases respectively, with 9 bases between them. CDR3 length: 13 amino acids. Germline lookup yields CDR1 LGHNA and CDR2 YSLEER. The CDR3 region has the DNA TGCGCCAGCAGCCAAGACACAGGGCGCGAGCAGTACTTC. Translated, it gives CASSQDTGREQYF.

V usage is TRBV27 and J usage is TRBJ2-1; D gene unclear. The germline gives CDR1 MNHEY, CDR2 SMNVEV (reference sequence). This CDR3 contains 14 residues. V lost 2 bases to trimming and J lost 8 bases, with 13 bases between them. This CDR3 reads CASSLGVLSDEQFF. Written as DNA, the CDR3 is TGTGCCAGCAGTTTAGGCGTTTTGAGCGATGAGCAGTTCTTC.

This clone appeared once. The CDR3, as DNA: TGTGCCAGCAGTCGTGGGGCAGGGCAGAACACTGAAGCTTTCTTT. Translation gives CASSRGAGQNTEAFF. The V gene is TRBV11-2, the J gene TRBJ1-1; TRBD1 is a possible D gene (5 bases). Looked up from germline, CDR1 is SGHAT and CDR2 is FQNNGV. The CDR3 contains 15 residues. V was trimmed by 6 bases and J by 1 base, leaving 15 bases between them.

This clone has a handful of counts. The chain couples TRBV25-1 to TRBJ2-4, with D perhaps given as TRBD1 or TRBD2 (5 bases each). Trimming shortened V by 3 bases and J by 7 bases, and 13 bases separated the two germline ends. This CDR3 comprises 14 residues. Looked up from germline, CDR1 is MGHDK and CDR2 is SYGVNS. CDR3 bases: TGTGCCAGCAGTGAGGAGGCCTCAGGGAACATTCAGTACTTC. The encoded protein is CASSEEASGNIQYF.

The chain joins TRBV5-4 to TRBJ2-3; D may be TRBD1 or TRBD2 (5 bases each). V was trimmed by 6 bases and J by 9 bases, leaving 20 bases between them. CDR1 and CDR2 from the germline V gene are SGHNT and YYREEE (reference sequence). CDR3 length: 14 amino acids. For the CDR3, the DNA is TGTGCCAGCACCACCGGGACGGTCCAGGAAACGCAGTATTTT. This gives the protein CASTTGTVQETQYF.

V and J are TRBV5-1 and TRBJ2-1; no firm D call. The germline V gene encodes CDR1 SGHRS and CDR2 YFSETQ. CDR3 length: 11 amino acids. V dropped 4 bases and J dropped 8 bases, with 7 bases sitting between them. CDR3 loop: CASSRSHEQFF. In DNA form, the CDR3 reads TGCGCCAGCAGCCGCTCCCATGAGCAGTTCTTC.

The chain links TRBV6-5 to TRBJ2-5, with 10 positions matching TRBD2. Matching the DNA end better, TRBJ2-7 makes the J call doubtful. The CDR3 has 12 amino acids. CDR1 is MNHEY, CDR2 SVGAGI, per germline. CDR3 in amino acids: CASKAGGYEQYF. In DNA form, the CDR3 reads TGTGCCAGCAAAGCGGGAGGGTACGAGCAGTACTTC.

This clone showed up just once. V and J are TRBV11-1 and TRBJ2-7, with 10 bases that match TRBD2. The germline V gene has CDR1 SGHAT and CDR2 FQDESV (reference sequence). The CDR3 has 16 residues. Unmatched junction bases numbered 6, after V lost 2 bases and J lost 2 bases. The CDR3 is CASSLIGTSVPYEQYF. Here the CDR3 DNA reads TGTGCCAGCAGCTTAATTGGGACTAGCGTCCCCTACGAGCAGTACTTC. The whole variable domain, filled in from reference TRBV11-1 and TRBJ2-7, reads EAEVAQSPRYKITEKSQAVAFWCDPISGHATLYWYRQILGQGPELLVQFQDESVVDDSQLPKDRFSAERLKGVDSTLKIQPAELGDSAMYLCASSLIGTSVPYEQYFGPGTRLTVT.

The rearrangement links TRBV16 to TRBJ2-6, with unresolved D. This CDR3 is 17 amino acids long. Per germline, CDR1 KGHSY and CDR2 FQNENV. With 5 bases removed from V and 5 bases from J, the gap between germline ends came to 19 bases. Written as DNA, the CDR3 is TGTGCCAGCAGCACTATAATGGTCCAAAGTCGGGCCAACGTCCTGACTTTC. Its translation: CASSTIMVQSRANVLTF.

The table lists this clone with a few counts. This chain connects TRBV30 to TRBJ2-5; D might be TRBD1 (5 bases). Germline CDR1 GTSNPN, CDR2 SVGIG (reference sequence). The ends were cut back, 3 bases at V and 2 bases at J, with 10 bases in the middle. This CDR3 region has 13 residues. CDR3 sequence (DNA): TGTGCCTGGAGGTTGACAGTACAAGAGACCCAGTACTTC. This gives the protein CAWRLTVQETQYF.

The J gene is TRBJ2-4, the V gene TRBV28; perhaps TRBD2 as D (5 bases). The CDR3 is made up of 14 amino acids. Looked up from germline, CDR1 is MDHEN and CDR2 is SYDVKM. Trimming took off 6 bases at V and 2 bases at J, with 11 bases between the two ends. CDR3 nucleotides: TGTGCCAGCAGCCAACTAGGATCCAAAAACATTCAGTACTTC. Protein: CASSQLGSKNIQYF. Filled out from reference TRBV28 and TRBJ2-4, the complete variable domain reads DVKVTQSSRYLVKRTGEKVFLECVQDMDHENMFWYRQDPGLGLRLIYFSYDVKMKEKGDIPEGYSVSREKKERFSLILESASTNQTSMYLCASSQLGSKNIQYFGAGTRLSVL.

This clone occurred a few times. The chain has TRBV5-1 and TRBJ2-7, with TRBD2 matching over 11 bases. Germline CDR1 and CDR2: SGHRS and YFSETQ. V trimming: 4 bases; J trimming: 1 base; junction bases outside the gene matches: 4. The CDR3 extends over 15 amino acids. CDR3 protein: CASSPGLAVSYEQYF. CDR3 in DNA: TGCGCCAGCAGCCCGGGACTAGCGGTATCCTACGAGCAGTACTTC.